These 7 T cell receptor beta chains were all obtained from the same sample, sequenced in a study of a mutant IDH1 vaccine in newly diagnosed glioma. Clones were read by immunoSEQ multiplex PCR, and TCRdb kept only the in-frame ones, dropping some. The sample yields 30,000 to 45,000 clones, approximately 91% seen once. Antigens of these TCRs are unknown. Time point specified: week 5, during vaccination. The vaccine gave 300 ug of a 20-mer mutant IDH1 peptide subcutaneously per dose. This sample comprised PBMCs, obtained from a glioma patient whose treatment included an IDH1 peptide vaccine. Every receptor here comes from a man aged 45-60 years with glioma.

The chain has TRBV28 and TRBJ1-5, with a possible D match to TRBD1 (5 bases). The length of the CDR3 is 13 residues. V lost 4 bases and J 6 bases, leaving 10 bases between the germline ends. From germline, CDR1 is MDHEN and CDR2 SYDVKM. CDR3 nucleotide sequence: TGTGCCAGCAGTTGGAGAGGGGCTCAGCCCCAGCATTTT. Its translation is CASSWRGAQPQHF.

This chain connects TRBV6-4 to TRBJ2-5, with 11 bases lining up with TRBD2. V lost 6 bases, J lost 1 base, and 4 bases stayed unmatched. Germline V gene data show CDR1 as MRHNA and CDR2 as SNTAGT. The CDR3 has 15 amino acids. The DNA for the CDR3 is TGTGCCAGCAGCGCCGGGACTAGCGGCCAAGAGACCCAGTACTTC. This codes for CASSAGTSGQETQYF.

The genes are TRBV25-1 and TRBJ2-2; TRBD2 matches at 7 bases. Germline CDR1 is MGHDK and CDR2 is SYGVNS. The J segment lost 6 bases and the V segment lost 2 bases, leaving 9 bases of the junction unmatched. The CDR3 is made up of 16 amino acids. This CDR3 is CASSESRREYAGELFF. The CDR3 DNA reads TGTGCCAGCAGTGAAAGTCGGCGGGAGTATGCCGGGGAGCTGTTTTTT.

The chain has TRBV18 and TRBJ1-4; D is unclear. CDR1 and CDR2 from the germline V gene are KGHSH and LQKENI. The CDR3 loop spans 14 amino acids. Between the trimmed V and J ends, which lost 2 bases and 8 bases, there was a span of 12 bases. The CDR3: CASSPGASGEKLFF. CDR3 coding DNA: TGTGCCAGCTCACCAGGAGCCAGTGGAGAAAAACTGTTTTTT.

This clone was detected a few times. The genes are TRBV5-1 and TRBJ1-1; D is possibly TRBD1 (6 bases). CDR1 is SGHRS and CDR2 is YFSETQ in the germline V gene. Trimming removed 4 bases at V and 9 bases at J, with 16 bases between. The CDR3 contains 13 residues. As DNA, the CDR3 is TGCGCCAGCAGCCCCAGCGGGGGGGCCCAAGCTTTCTTT. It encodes CASSPSGGAQAFF. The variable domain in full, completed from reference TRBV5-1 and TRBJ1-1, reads KAGVTQTPRYLIKTRGQQVTLSCSPISGHRSVSWYQQTPGQGLQFLFEYFSETQRNKGNFPGRFSGRQFSNSRSEMNVSTLELGDSALYLCASSPSGGAQAFFGQGTRLTVV.

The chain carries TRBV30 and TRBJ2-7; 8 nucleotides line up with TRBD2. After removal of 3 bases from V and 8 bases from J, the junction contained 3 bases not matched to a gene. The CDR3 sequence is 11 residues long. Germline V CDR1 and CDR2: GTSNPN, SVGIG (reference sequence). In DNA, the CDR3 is TGTGCCTGGAGGACTAGCGTCAAGCAGTACTTC. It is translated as CAWRTSVKQYF.

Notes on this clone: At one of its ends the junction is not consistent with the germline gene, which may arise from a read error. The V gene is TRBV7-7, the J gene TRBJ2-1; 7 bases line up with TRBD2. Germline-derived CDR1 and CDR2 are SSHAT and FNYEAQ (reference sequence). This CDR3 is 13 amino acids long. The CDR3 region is CASSPGLRNEQFF. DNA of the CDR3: TGTGCTAGCAGCCCGGGACTAAGAAATGAGCAGTTCTTC.